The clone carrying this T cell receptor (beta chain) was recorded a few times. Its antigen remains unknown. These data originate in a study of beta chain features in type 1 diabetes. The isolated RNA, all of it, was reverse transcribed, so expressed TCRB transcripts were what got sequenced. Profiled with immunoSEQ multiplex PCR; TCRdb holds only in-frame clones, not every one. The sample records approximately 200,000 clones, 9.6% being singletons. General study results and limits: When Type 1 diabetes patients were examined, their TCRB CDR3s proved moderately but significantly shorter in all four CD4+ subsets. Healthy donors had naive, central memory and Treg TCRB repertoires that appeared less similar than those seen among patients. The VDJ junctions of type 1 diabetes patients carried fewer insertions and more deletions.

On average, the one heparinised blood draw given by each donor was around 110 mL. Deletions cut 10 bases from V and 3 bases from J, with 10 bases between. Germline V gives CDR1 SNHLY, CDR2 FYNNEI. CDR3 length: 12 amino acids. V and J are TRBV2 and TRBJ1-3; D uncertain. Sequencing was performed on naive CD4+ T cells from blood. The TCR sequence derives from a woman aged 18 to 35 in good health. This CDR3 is CATRGGGNTIYF. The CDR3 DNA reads TGTGCCACCCGGGGTGGTGGAAACACCATATATTTT.